This T cell receptor (beta chain) was documented in a study of T cell repertoires in cytomegalovirus infection. At the level of the study: Based on public TCR beta signatures, there were indications of CMV infection and of a matching HLA type.

Comments on this clonotype: The antigen remains undetermined.

J lost 7 bases, V lost 0 bases, and 6 bases had no gene match. CDR1 is MNHGY, CDR2 SAAAGT, per germline. CDR3 length: 15 amino acids. MiXCR, run by TCRdb on the reads, gives a single entry per CDR3 protein. Among 550,000 to 850,000 distinct CDR3 sequences, roughly 30% were seen once, and the ten largest hold roughly 18%. This specimen consisted of cultured PBMCs, obtained from culture after CMV antigen stimulation. The TCR originated in a human donor in good health (CMV status not recorded). Some clones in this sample may be carry-over from other donors' samples. The V gene is TRBV6-8, the J gene TRBJ2-1, with 7 bases that match TRBD1. The CDR3 DNA follows: TGTGCCAGCAGTTACTCCGGGACAGCTTGGAATGAGCAGTTCTTC. Protein sequence: CASSYSGTAWNEQFF.